This TCR beta chain came from a study of cytomegalovirus exposure and HLA in healthy donors. Background on the study: It was reported in a later analysis that the 120 validation repertoires used the same platform as the roughly 700 first-cohort repertoires.

Points from the study as a whole: Under in vitro conditions, three CMV-associated chains were confirmed as specific for CMV antigens.

A word on this clone: What it binds is not known.

The assay was immunoSEQ multiplex PCR, and TCRdb's table has in-frame clones only and misses some. Among roughly 95,000 clones listed, roughly 85% were seen once. The receptor was isolated from a young man in good health and CMV-seropositive. Material for sequencing was PBMCs.

The CDR3 region has the DNA TGCAGCGTGTGGGGGGACAGGGGGGACACTGAAGCTTTCTTT. Translation: CSVWGDRGDTEAFF. This chain links TRBV29-1 with TRBJ1-1; 11 bases match TRBD1. The CDR3 consists of 14 residues. The trim removed 6 bases at V and 3 bases at J, leaving 6 bases unmatched. CDR1 and CDR2 (germline): SQVTM, ANQGSEA.